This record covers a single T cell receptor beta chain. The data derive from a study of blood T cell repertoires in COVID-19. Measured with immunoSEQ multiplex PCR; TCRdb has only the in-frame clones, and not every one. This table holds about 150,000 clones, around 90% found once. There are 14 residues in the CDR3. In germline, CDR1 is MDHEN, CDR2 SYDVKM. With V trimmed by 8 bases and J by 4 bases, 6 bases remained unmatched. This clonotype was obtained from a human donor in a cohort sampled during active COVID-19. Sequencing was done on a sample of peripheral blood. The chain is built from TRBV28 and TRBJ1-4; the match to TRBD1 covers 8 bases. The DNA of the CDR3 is TGTGCCAGCCGCAGGGGGCTGGTTAATGAAAAACTGTTTTTT. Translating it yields CASRRGLVNEKLFF.